Each of the 23 T cell receptor beta chains below was sequenced from the same sample in a study of T cell responses to AZD1222 COVID-19 vaccine. The protocol was immunoSEQ multiplex PCR, while the TCRdb copy is restricted to in-frame clones and leaves out a portion. The sample lists some 140,000 clones; approximately 93% were seen once. This specimen consisted of peripheral blood, obtained on day 0 of AZD1222 vaccination. These receptors came from an adult in good health.

The rearrangement joins TRBV28 to TRBJ2-1; D perhaps matches TRBD2 (5 bases). The CDR3 is 15 residues long. The germline V and J ends were trimmed by 7 bases and 4 bases, with 17 bases remaining between them. In germline, CDR1 is MDHEN, CDR2 SYDVKM. The CDR3 nucleotides are TGTGCCAGCACGCCCTTGGACTCCGATTACAATGAGCAGTTCTTC. This translates into CASTPLDSDYNEQFF. Using reference TRBV28 and TRBJ2-1 for the parts outside the CDR3, the full variable domain is DVKVTQSSRYLVKRTGEKVFLECVQDMDHENMFWYRQDPGLGLRLIYFSYDVKMKEKGDIPEGYSVSREKKERFSLILESASTNQTSMYLCASTPLDSDYNEQFFGPGTRLTVL.

CDR3 sequence reads: CASSQSQQSEQFF. DNA of the CDR3: TGTGCCAGCAGCCAGAGCCAGCAGAGTGAGCAGTTCTTC. The chain combines TRBV3-1 (or the pseudogene TRBV3-2) with TRBJ2-1; D is unclear. CDR1 and CDR2 (germline): LGHDT, YNNKEL (reference sequence). Trimming removed 3 bases from V and 9 bases from J, with 12 bases in between. There are 13 residues in the CDR3.

The chain carries TRBV7-9 and TRBJ1-1, with unresolved D. Per the germline V gene, CDR1 is SEHNR and CDR2 is FQNEAQ (reference sequence). The CDR3 runs 14 residues. The V gene lost 5 bases and the J gene lost 6 bases, with 16 bases spanning the gap. CDR3 residues: CASSPSRMGSEAFF. Here the CDR3 DNA reads TGTGCCAGCAGCCCATCCCGGATGGGGTCTGAAGCTTTCTTT.

The chain employs TRBV4-2 and TRBJ1-3, with 7 bases fitting TRBD1. The CDR3 spans 18 residues. Per germline, CDR1 LGHNA and CDR2 YNFKEQ. The J segment lost 5 bases and the V segment lost 0 bases, leaving 13 bases of the junction unmatched. The DNA for the CDR3 is TGTGCCAGCAGCCAAGATTTAGCTGGACAGGACCAACGAAACACCATATATTTT. It specifies CASSQDLAGQDQRNTIYF.

The chain couples TRBV7-2 to TRBJ2-2, with D uncertain. Germline V CDR1 and CDR2: SGHTA, FQGNSA. V was cut by 5 bases and J by 0 bases, with 13 bases left in between. The CDR3 spans 16 residues. This CDR3 is CASSVISTTNTGELFF. In DNA form, the CDR3 reads TGTGCCAGCAGCGTTATCTCCACGACGAACACCGGGGAGCTGTTTTTT.

The gene calls are TRBV24-1 and TRBJ1-1, with D possibly matching TRBD1 (6 bases). There are 13 residues in the CDR3. Between the trimmed V and J ends, which lost 4 bases and 5 bases, there was a span of 10 bases. Germline V gene sequence: CDR1 KGHDR, CDR2 SFDVKD. The CDR3 protein is CATSEGGWTEAFF. The CDR3 DNA sequence: TGTGCCACCAGTGAGGGGGGCTGGACTGAAGCTTTCTTT.

This chain uses TRBV13 with TRBJ2-7, with no clear D. The CDR3 is 13 amino acids. Between the trimmed V and J ends, which lost 7 bases and 4 bases, there was a span of 14 bases. Germline CDR1 reads PRHDT; CDR2 reads FYEKMQ (reference sequence). In nucleotides, the CDR3 is TGTGCCAGCAATCTAGGGCGAACTTACGAGCAGTACTTC. It codes for CASNLGRTYEQYF. Combining the CDR3 with reference TRBV13 and TRBJ2-7 gives the whole variable domain AAGVIQSPRHLIKEKRETATLKCYPIPRHDTVYWYQQGPGQDPQFLISFYEKMQSDKGSIPDRFSAQQFSDYHSELNMSSLELGDSALYFCASNLGRTYEQYFGPGTRLTVT.

This clone appeared a few times. Here the CDR3 reads CASSQTGNTEAFF. CDR3 bases: TGTGCCAGCAGTCAAACAGGGAACACTGAAGCTTTCTTT. The J gene is TRBJ1-1, the V gene TRBV6-5; TRBD1 is a possible D gene (5 bases). Trimming left V 5 bases short and J 1 base short, with 8 bases between. Germline V gene lookup returns CDR1 MNHEY and CDR2 SVGAGI. The CDR3 length is 13 residues.

The chain carries TRBV7-2 and TRBJ2-4; 7 positions agree with TRBD1. J gave up 0 bases and V 5 bases, and 7 bases lay outside the gene matches. CDR3 size: 16 residues. Per the germline V gene, CDR1 is SGHTA and CDR2 is FQGNSA. For the CDR3, the DNA is TGTGCCAGCAGCCCGACAGGGACCCCAGCCAAAAACATTCAGTACTTC. It translates to CASSPTGTPAKNIQYF.

Note on this clone: One end of the junction does not line up with germline, which may come from a read error. The CDR3 region is CASSSRLAAVETQYF. The CDR3 nucleotides are TGTGCTAGCAGCTCAAGACTAGCGGCTGTGGAGACCCAGTACTTC. The rearrangement joins TRBV7-7 to TRBJ2-5; 9 bases map to TRBD2. The CDR3 loop spans 15 amino acids. The germline V gene encodes CDR1 SSHAT and CDR2 FNYEAQ (reference sequence).

This chain joins TRBV5-1 and TRBJ1-2; D is perhaps TRBD1 (5 bases). This CDR3 is 14 amino acids long. Trimming took 0 bases from V and 7 from J, leaving 13 bases between them. Germline V gene lookup returns CDR1 SGHRS and CDR2 YFSETQ. CDR3 in DNA: TGCGCCAGCAGCTTGGGCAGCCAGGGAGGTGGCTACACCTTC. Amino acid sequence: CASSLGSQGGGYTF.

The chain couples TRBV6-5 to TRBJ2-3; D is perhaps TRBD2 (5 bases). V lost 10 bases, J lost 4 bases, and 18 bases lay in between. The CDR3 is 14 residues long. Germline lookup yields CDR1 MNHEY and CDR2 SVGAGI. The CDR3 region has the DNA TGTGCCAACTCGAGAGCCGGGATCTCAGATACGCAGTATTTT. This encodes CANSRAGISDTQYF.

V gene TRBV28 combines with J gene TRBJ1-2; 8 positions agree with TRBD1. The J segment lost 8 bases and the V segment lost 6 bases, leaving 8 bases of the junction unmatched. The CDR3 is made up of 13 amino acids. Germline lookup yields CDR1 MDHEN and CDR2 SYDVKM. The CDR3 DNA is TGTGCCAGCAGCTTGGACAGGGTTGACGGCTACACCTTC. Its protein product is CASSLDRVDGYTF.

V and J are TRBV10-1 and TRBJ1-1, with D possibly matching TRBD1 (5 bases). Trimming stripped 2 bases from V and 5 bases from J, with 9 bases between. The CDR3 has 13 amino acids. CDR1 and CDR2 (germline): WNHNN, SYGVQD (reference sequence). The CDR3: CASSEAGRTEAFF. The CDR3 nucleotides read TGCGCCAGCAGTGAGGCGGGACGGACTGAAGCTTTCTTT.

V gene TRBV6-1 combines with J gene TRBJ2-2; tentative D call: TRBD1 (7 bases). Germline V CDR1 and CDR2: MNHNS, SASEGT. The CDR3 loop spans 18 amino acids. V shed 4 bases and J shed 3 bases, with 21 bases lying between them. The CDR3 DNA reads as TGTGCCAGCAGTGGCTACCACAGGGGAGGCATCGACACCGGGGAGCTGTTTTTT. Its protein is CASSGYHRGGIDTGELFF.

The V gene is TRBV30, the J gene TRBJ2-6; D is unresolved. The CDR3 is made up of 15 amino acids. The germline gives CDR1 GTSNPN, CDR2 SVGIG (reference sequence). V lost 1 base, J lost 2 bases, and 9 bases lay in between. Here the CDR3 DNA reads TGTGCCTGGAGTGGAGGTTCTCCTGGGGCCAACGTCCTGACTTTC. This encodes CAWSGGSPGANVLTF.

This sequence joins TRBV4-3 and TRBJ2-3; D gene ambiguous. V was pared by 5 bases and J by 0 bases, with 15 bases between. This CDR3 region has 16 residues. CDR1 and CDR2 from the germline V gene are LGHNA and YSLEER. As DNA, the CDR3 is TGCGCCAGCAGCAAAAGCCCCAGCAGGAGCACAGATACGCAGTATTTT. This sequence encodes CASSKSPSRSTDTQYF.

The count of this clone is one. The chain joins TRBV19 to TRBJ1-2, with unresolved D. Between the trimmed V and J ends, which lost 7 bases and 8 bases, there was a span of 11 bases. CDR3 length: 11 amino acids. Germline CDR1 and CDR2: LNHDA and SQIVND (reference sequence). The DNA of the CDR3 is TGTGCCAGTACCAACCTAGGCGGCTACACCTTC. The encoded protein is CASTNLGGYTF.

The J gene is TRBJ1-2, the V gene TRBV6-5; D gene ambiguous. CDR3 length: 13 residues. Germline V lookup: CDR1 MNHEY, CDR2 SVGAGI. The germline V and J ends were trimmed by 0 bases and 5 bases, with 7 bases remaining between them. The CDR3 spells CASSYSRAYGYTF. The CDR3 DNA reads TGTGCCAGCAGTTACTCCCGGGCATATGGCTACACCTTC.

The CDR3 loop is CASSRRTGIGETQYF. DNA for the CDR3: TGTGCCAGCAGCCGCCGGACAGGGATAGGGGAGACCCAGTACTTC. The V gene is TRBV7-6, the J gene TRBJ2-5; 8 positions match TRBD1. CDR1 is SGHVS and CDR2 is FNYEAQ in the germline V gene. CDR3 length: 15 amino acids. V lost 5 bases to trimming and J lost 5 bases; unmatched junction nucleotides: 10.

The chain uses TRBV9 and TRBJ1-1, with D perhaps TRBD1 (5 bases). V lost 3 bases and J 8 bases, leaving 8 bases between the germline ends. Germline V CDR1 and CDR2: SGDLS, YYNGEE. The CDR3 runs 11 residues. Written as DNA, the CDR3 is TGTGCCAGCAGCGCTGGGGGAGAAGCTTTCTTT. Protein product: CASSAGGEAFF.

This chain joins TRBV28 and TRBJ1-3; 8 bases map to TRBD1. J lost 1 base, V lost 5 bases, and 10 bases had no gene match. This CDR3 contains 17 residues. Looked up from germline, CDR1 is MDHEN and CDR2 is SYDVKM. The CDR3 nucleotides are TGTGCCAGCAGTCTCCATCGAACAGGGGGATCTGGAAACACCATATATTTT. Residues: CASSLHRTGGSGNTIYF.

The DNA for the CDR3 is TGTGCCAGCAGCGACGACATTGCTGAAGCTTTCTTT. Encoded protein: CASSDDIAEAFF. The rearrangement joins TRBV4-2 to TRBJ1-1; D gene ambiguous. Trimming removed 5 bases at V and 6 bases at J, with 10 bases between. Germline V gene lookup returns CDR1 LGHNA and CDR2 YNFKEQ. This CDR3 region has 12 residues.